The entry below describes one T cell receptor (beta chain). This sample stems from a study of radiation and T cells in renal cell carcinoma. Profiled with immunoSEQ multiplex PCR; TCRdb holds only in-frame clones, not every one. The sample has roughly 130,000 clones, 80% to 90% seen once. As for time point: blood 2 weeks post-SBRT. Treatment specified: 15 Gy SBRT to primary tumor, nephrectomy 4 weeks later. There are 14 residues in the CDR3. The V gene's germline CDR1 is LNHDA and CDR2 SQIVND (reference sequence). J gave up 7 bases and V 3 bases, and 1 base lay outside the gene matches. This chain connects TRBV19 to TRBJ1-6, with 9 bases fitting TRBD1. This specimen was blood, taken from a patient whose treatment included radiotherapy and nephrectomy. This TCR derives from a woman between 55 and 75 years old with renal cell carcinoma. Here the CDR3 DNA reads TGTGCCAGTAGTATGGACAGGGGCAATTCACCCCTCCACTTT. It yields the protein CASSMDRGNSPLHF.